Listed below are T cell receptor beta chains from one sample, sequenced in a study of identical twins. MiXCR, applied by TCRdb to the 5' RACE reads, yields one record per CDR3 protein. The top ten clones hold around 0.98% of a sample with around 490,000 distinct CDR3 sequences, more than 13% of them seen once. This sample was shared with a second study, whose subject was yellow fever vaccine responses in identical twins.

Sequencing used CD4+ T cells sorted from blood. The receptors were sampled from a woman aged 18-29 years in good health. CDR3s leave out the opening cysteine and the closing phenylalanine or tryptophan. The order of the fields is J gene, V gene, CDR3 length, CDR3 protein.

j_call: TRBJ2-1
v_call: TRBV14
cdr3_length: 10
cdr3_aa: ASSSFPTEQF

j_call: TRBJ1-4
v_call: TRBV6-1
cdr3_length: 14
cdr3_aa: ASSPSRQTRNEKLF

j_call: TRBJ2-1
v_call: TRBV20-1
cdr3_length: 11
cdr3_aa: SARLTLRDGLF

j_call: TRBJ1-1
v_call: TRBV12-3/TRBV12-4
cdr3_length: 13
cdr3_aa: ASSRRQVMNTEAF

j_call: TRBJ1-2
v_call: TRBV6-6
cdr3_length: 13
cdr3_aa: ASSYSPDITEGYT

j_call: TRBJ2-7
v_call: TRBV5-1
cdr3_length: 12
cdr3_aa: ASSLPSGSAPSH

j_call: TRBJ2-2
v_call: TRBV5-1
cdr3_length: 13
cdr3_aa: ASSFRGLNTGELF

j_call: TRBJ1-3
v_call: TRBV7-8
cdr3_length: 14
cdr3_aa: ASSVQGAQAGNTIY

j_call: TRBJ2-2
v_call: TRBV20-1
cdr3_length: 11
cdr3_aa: SASGRNTGELF

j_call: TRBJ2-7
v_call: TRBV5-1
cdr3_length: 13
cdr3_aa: ASRRGAGQPYEQY

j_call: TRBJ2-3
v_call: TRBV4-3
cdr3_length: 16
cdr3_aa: ASSQALGTGDYPDTQY

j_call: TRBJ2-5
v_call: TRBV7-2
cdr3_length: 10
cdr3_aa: ASSETQQTQY

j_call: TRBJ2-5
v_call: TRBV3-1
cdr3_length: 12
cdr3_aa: ASSHRTFQETQY

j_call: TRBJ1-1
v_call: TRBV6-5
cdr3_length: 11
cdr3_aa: ASSYAGNTEAF

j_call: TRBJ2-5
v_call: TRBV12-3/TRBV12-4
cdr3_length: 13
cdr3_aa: ASTPDWGAAETQY

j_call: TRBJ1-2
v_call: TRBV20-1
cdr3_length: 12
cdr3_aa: SASLPRPNYGYT

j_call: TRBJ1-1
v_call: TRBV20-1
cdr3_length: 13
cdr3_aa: SARDNRGLRTEAF

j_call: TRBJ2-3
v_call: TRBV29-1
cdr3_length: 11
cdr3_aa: SALAPGTDTQY

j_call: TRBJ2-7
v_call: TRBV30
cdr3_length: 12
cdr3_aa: AWSSTSPPYEQY

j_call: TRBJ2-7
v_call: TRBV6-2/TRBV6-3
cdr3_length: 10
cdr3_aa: ASGGQSYEQY

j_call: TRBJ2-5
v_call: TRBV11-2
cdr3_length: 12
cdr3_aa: ASSLVPEKETQY

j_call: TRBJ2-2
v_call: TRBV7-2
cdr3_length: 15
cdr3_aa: ASSFLAGVMNTGELF

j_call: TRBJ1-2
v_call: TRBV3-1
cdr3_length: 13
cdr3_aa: ASSQATGINYGYT

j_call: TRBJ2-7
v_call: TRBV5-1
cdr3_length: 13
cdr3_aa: ASSLDGGLGAEQY

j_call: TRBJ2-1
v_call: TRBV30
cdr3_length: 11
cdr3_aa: ATGPSSYNEQF

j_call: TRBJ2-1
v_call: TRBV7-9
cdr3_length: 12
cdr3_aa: ASSSNWETSEQF

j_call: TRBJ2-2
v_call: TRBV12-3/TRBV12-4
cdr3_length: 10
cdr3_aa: ASSRRYGELF

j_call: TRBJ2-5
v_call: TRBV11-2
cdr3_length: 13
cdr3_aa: ASSLDREQTETQY

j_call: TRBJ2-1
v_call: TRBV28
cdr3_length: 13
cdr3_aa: ASRPPGLNYNEQF

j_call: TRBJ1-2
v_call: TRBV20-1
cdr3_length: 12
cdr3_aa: SARDGIANYGYT

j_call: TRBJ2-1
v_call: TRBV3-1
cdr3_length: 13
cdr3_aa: ASSQRIPAYNEQF

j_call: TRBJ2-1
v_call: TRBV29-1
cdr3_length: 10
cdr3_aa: SVPYRVSEQF

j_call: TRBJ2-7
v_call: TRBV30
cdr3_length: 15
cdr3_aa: AWSPRTAGLASYEQY

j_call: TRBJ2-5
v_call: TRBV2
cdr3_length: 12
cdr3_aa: ASSASRGQETQY

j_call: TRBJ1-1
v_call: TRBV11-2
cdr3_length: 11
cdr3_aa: ASSLEVNTEAF

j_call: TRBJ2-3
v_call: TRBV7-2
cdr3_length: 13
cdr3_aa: ASSLDGTGPDTQY

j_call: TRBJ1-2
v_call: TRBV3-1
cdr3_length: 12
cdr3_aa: ASSQEQGVYGYT

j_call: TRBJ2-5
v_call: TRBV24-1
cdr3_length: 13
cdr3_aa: ATSDRTGGQETQY

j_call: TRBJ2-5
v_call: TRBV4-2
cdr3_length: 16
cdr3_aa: ASSQARAVAGATETQY

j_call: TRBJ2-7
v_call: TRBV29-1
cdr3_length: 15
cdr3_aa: SGDPTHRDRGHREQY

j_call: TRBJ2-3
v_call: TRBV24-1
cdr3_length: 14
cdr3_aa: ATSDLRSGSTDTQY

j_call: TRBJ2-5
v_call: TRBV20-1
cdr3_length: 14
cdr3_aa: SAPASGTGGKETQY

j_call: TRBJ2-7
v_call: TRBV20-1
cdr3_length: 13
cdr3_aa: SAGPTQGKGYEQY

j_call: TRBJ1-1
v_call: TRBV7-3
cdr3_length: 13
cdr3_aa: ASSLTKGGNTEAF

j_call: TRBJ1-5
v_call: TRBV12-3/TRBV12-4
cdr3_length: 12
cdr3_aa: ASSLRGRDQPQH

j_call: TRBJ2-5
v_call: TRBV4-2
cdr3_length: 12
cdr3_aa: ASSQDAKQETQY

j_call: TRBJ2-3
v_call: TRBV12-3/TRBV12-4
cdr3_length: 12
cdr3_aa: ASSFGHSADTQY

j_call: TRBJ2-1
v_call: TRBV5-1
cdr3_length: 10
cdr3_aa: ASSLVINEQF

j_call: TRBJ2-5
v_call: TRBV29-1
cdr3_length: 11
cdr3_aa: SVNSGGAETQY

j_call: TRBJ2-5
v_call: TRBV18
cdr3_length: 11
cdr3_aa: ASSIAGEETQY

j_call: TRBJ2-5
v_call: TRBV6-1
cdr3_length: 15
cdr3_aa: ASSTTRSGTASETQY

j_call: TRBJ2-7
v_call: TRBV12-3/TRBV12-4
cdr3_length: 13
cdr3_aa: ASSQGQGPSYEQY